The 3 T cell receptor beta chains below all came from one sample that was sequenced in a study of cytomegalovirus exposure and HLA in healthy donors. PCR used 60 Vbeta primers and 13 Jbeta primers. Libraries were prepared by immunoSEQ multiplex PCR; TCRdb keeps only in-frame clonotypes and omits some of them. The profile covers 100,000 to 150,000 clones, with more than 80% appearing a single time and 5.5% to 6% taken by the ten largest. Sequencing used PBMCs. All receptors derive from a woman between 35 and 50 years old in good health and CMV-seropositive.

The V gene is TRBV6-5, the J gene TRBJ1-2; 7 bases match TRBD1. Per germline, CDR1 MNHEY and CDR2 SVGAGI. V lost 6 bases, J lost 3 bases, and 1 base stayed unmatched. The CDR3 is 12 residues long. The CDR3 loop reads CASSQGDYGYTF. Here the CDR3 DNA reads TGTGCCAGCAGCCAGGGGGACTATGGCTACACCTTC.

The table lists this clone with a few counts. This sequence joins TRBV19 and TRBJ2-1, with 11 bases fitting TRBD1. Trimming took 7 bases from V and 6 from J; bases not matched to a gene: 11. Germline CDR1 reads LNHDA; CDR2 reads SQIVND (reference sequence). The CDR3 has 16 residues. CDR3 DNA: TGTGCCAGTAAGCCTAGGGGGACAGGGGGAAGCAATGAGCAGTTCTTC. Translating gives CASKPRGTGGSNEQFF.

Of note for this clone: A junction boundary mismatches the germline segment, possibly from a read error. The chain links TRBV7-7 to TRBJ2-1; TRBD2 agrees at 14 bases. The germline CDR1 and CDR2 sequences are SSHAT and FNYEAQ (reference sequence). This CDR3 is 17 amino acids long. In nucleotides, the CDR3 is TGTGCTAGCAGCTTAGCCTTGACTAGCGGGAGGGAGAATGAGCAGTTCTTC. This translates into CASSLALTSGRENEQFF.